The present T cell receptor beta chain was sequenced within a study of T cell responses to AZD1222 COVID-19 vaccine. Regarding the study as a whole: Just a handful of people given AZD1222 tested seropositive at baseline.

Using immunoSEQ multiplex PCR, the repertoire was profiled, and TCRdb retains in-frame clones only, with some absent. The sample contains about 120,000 clones, approximately 93% of which appear only once. From germline, CDR1 is GTSNPN and CDR2 SVGIG (reference sequence). Trimming removed 1 base at V and 0 bases at J, with 3 bases between. The CDR3 has 12 amino acids. About this clone itself: Its antigen is unidentified.

This sample comprised peripheral blood, obtained on day 0 of AZD1222 vaccination. The sequence derives from an adult in good health. This chain connects TRBV30 to TRBJ2-5; D is ambiguous. DNA for the CDR3: TGTGCCTGGAGTGCCTACCAAGAGACCCAGTACTTC. This codes for CAWSAYQETQYF.